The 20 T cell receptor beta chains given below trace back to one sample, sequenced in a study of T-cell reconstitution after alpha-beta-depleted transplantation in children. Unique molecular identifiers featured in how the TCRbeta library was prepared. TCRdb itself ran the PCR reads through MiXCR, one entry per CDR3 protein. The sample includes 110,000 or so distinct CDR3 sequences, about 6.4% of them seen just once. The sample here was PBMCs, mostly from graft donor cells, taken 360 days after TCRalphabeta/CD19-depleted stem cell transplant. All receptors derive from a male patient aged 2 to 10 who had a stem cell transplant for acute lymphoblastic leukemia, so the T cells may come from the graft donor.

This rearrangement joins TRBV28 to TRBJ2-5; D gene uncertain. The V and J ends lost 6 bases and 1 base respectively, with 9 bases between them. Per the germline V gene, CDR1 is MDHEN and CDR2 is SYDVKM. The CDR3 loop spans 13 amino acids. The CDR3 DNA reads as TGTGCCAGCAGCTCCAGGATCCAAGAGACCCAGTACTTC. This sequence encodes CASSSRIQETQYF. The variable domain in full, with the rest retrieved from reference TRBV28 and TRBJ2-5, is DVKVTQSSRYLVKRTGEKVFLECVQDMDHENMFWYRQDPGLGLRLIYFSYDVKMKEKGDIPEGYSVSREKKERFSLILESASTNQTSMYLCASSSRIQETQYFGPGTRLLVL.

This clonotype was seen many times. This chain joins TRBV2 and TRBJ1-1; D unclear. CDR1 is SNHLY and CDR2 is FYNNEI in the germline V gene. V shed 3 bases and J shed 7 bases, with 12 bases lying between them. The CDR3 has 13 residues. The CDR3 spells CASSEGSLIEAFF. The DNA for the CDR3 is TGTGCCAGCAGTGAGGGCAGCCTAATTGAAGCTTTCTTT.

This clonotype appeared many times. The CDR3 nucleotides are TGCAGCGTGACGTCTGGACCAGGGAGCTCCTACGAGCAGTACTTC. Residues: CSVTSGPGSSYEQYF. The gene calls are TRBV29-1 and TRBJ2-7; possibly TRBD1 or TRBD2 for D (5 bases each). V dropped 6 bases and J dropped 0 bases, with 18 bases sitting between them. Germline V lookup: CDR1 SQVTM, CDR2 ANQGSEA. There are 15 residues in the CDR3.

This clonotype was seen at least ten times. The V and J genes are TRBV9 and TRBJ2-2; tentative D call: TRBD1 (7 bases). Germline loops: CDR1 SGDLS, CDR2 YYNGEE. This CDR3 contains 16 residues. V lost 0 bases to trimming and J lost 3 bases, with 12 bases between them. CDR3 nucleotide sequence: TGTGCCAGCAGCGTAGAGGCAGGGGGGTACACCGGGGAGCTGTTTTTT. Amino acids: CASSVEAGGYTGELFF.

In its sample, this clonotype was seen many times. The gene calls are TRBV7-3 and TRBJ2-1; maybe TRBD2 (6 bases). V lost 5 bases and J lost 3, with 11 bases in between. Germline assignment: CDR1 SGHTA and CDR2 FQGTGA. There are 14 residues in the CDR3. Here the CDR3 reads CASSRDSDYNEQFF. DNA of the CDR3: TGTGCCAGCAGCAGGGACTCGGACTACAATGAGCAGTTCTTC.

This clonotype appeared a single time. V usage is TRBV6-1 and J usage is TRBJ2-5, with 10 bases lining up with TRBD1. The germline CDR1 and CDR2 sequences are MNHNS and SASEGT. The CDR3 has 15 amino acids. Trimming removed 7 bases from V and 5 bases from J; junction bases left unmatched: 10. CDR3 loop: CASTSTGGLVETQYF. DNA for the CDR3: TGTGCCAGCACCTCGACAGGGGGCTTGGTGGAGACCCAGTACTTC.

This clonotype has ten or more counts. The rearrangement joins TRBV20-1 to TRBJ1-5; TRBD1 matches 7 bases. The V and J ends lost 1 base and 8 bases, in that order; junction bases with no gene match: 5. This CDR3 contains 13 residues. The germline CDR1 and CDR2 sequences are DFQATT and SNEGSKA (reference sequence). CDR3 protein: CSARGIGQEPQHF. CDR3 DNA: TGCAGTGCTAGAGGAATCGGACAGGAGCCCCAGCATTTT.

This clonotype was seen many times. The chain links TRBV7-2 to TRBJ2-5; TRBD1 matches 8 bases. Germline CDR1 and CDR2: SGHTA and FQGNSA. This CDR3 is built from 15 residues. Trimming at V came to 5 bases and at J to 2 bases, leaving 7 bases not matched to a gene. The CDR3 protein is CASSAGGRIQETQYF. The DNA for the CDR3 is TGTGCCAGCAGCGCAGGGGGCCGGATTCAAGAGACCCAGTACTTC.

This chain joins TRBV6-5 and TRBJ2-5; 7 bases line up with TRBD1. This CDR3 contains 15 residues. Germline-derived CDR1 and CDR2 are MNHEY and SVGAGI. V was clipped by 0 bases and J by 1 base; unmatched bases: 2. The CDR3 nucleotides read TGTGCCAGCAGTTACTCCGGGGACAGCCAAGAGACCCAGTACTTC. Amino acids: CASSYSGDSQETQYF.

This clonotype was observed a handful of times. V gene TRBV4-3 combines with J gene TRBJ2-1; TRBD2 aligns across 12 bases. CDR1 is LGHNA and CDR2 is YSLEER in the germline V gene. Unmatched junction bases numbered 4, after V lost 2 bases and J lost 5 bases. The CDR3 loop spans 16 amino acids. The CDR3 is CASSQWGLAGHNEQFF. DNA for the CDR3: TGCGCCAGCAGCCAATGGGGACTAGCGGGCCACAATGAGCAGTTCTTC.

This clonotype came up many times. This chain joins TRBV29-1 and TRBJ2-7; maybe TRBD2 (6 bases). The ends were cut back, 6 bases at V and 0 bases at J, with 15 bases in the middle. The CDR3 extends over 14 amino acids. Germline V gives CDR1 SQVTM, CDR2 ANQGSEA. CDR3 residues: CSVLQEGRSYEQYF. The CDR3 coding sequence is TGCAGCGTCCTCCAGGAGGGGCGCTCCTACGAGCAGTACTTC.

The CDR3 sequence: CSASLHPSGANVLTF. Written as DNA, the CDR3 is TGCAGTGCTTCCTTACACCCTTCTGGGGCCAACGTCCTGACTTTC. The genes are TRBV20-1 and TRBJ2-6; D ambiguous. V shed 5 bases and J shed 1 base, with 12 bases lying between them. The CDR3 has 15 residues. Germline V gene lookup returns CDR1 DFQATT and CDR2 SNEGSKA (reference sequence).

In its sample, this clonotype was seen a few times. CDR3 nucleotides: TGTGCCAGCAGTTACTCGAACAGGGGGCGCAGCGATGGCTACACCTTC. Protein sequence: CASSYSNRGRSDGYTF. The chain couples TRBV6-2 or TRBV6-3 to TRBJ1-2; 9 bases match TRBD1. V trimming: 0 bases; J trimming: 6 bases; junction bases outside the gene matches: 8. The germline gives CDR1 MNHEY, CDR2 SVGEGT. This CDR3 is 16 amino acids long.

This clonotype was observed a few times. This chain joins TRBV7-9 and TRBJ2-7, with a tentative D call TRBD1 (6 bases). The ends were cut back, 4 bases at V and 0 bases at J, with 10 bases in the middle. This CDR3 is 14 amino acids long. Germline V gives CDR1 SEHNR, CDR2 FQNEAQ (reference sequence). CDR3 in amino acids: CASSWTVSSYEQYF. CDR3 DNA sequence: TGTGCCAGCAGCTGGACAGTCAGCTCCTACGAGCAGTACTTC.

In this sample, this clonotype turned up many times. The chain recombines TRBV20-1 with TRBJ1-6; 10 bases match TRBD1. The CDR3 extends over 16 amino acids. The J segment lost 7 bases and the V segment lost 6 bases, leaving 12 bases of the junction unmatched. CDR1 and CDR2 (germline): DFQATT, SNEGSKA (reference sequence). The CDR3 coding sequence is TGCAGTGCCCCTAGAAGGGGACAGGGGTGGAATTCACCCCTCCACTTT. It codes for CSAPRRGQGWNSPLHF.

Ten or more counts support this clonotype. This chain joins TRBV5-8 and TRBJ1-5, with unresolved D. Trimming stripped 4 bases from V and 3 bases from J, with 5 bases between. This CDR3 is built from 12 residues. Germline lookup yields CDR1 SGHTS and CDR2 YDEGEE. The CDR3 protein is CASSPTNQPQHF. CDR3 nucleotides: TGTGCCAGCAGCCCCACCAATCAGCCCCAGCATTTT. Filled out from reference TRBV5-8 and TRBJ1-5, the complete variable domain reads EAGVTQSPTHLIKTRGQQATLRCSPISGHTSVYWYQQALGLGLQFLLWYDEGEERNRGNFPPRFSGRQFPNYSSELNVNALELEDSALYLCASSPTNQPQHFGDGTRLSIL.

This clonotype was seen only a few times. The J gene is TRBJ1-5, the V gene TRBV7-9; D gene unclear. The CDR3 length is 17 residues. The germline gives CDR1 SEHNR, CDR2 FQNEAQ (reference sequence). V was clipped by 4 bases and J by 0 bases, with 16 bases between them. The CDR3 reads CASSSTTTGLSNQPQHF. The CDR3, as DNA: TGTGCCAGCAGCTCGACGACGACCGGGCTTAGCAATCAGCCCCAGCATTTT.

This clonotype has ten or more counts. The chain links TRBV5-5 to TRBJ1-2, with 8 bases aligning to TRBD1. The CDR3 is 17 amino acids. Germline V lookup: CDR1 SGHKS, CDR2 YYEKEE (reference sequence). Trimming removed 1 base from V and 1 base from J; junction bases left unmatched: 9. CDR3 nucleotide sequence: TGTGCCAGCAGCTTGTATAAGCGGACAGGGAGTAACTATGGCTACACCTTC. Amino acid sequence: CASSLYKRTGSNYGYTF.

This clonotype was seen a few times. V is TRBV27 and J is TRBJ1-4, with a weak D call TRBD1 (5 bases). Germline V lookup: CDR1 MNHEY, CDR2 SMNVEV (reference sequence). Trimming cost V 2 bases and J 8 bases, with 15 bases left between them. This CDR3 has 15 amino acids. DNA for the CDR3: TGTGCCAGCAGTTTAAACCCAGGGAGAGTGGAAAAACTGTTTTTT. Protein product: CASSLNPGRVEKLFF.

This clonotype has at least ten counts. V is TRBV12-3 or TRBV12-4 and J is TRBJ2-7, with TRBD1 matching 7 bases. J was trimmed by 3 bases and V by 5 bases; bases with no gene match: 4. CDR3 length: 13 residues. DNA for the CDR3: TGTGCCAGCAGTGTGACAGGGATCTACGAGCAGTACTTC. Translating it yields CASSVTGIYEQYF.